The 22 T cell receptor beta chains reported below all come from one sample, sequenced in a study of T cells after yellow fever vaccination. TCRdb fed the 5' RACE reads into MiXCR, producing one record per CDR3 protein. The table includes some 350,000 distinct CDR3 sequences, 9.5% to 13% detected once. The sample here was PBMCs, taken on the day of the first yellow fever vaccination. Every receptor here comes from a young man who received the YFV17D yellow fever vaccine.

The V and J genes are TRBV7-2 and TRBJ2-7; D is unresolved. The germline V gene has CDR1 SGHTA and CDR2 FQGNSA. V was pared by 2 bases and J by 6 bases, with 14 bases between. The CDR3 contains 14 residues. The CDR3 loop is CASSLNVGSGEQYV. As DNA, the CDR3 is TGTGCCAGCAGCTTAAACGTAGGATCGGGCGAGCAGTACGTC.

This clonotype was observed a handful of times. V usage is TRBV20-1 and J usage is TRBJ1-2; unclear D gene. V was pared by 4 bases and J by 5 bases, with 14 bases between. Germline V gene sequence: CDR1 DFQATT, CDR2 SNEGSKA (reference sequence). The CDR3 has 13 amino acids. The CDR3 nucleotides read TGCAGTGCTAATCTTGGGGATGGATATGGCTACACCTTC. This translates into CSANLGDGYGYTF.

This CDR3 reads CASSLSTAPGGDTQYF. The CDR3 bases are TGTGCCAGCAGCTTAAGTACAGCACCTGGGGGAGATACGCAGTATTTT. The rearrangement links TRBV7-2 to TRBJ2-3; the D call may be TRBD1 or TRBD2 (5 bases each). Trimming shortened V by 2 bases and J by 5 bases, and 17 bases separated the two germline ends. CDR3 length: 16 residues. The germline V gene encodes CDR1 SGHTA and CDR2 FQGNSA.

The chain is built from TRBV16 and TRBJ1-1; perhaps TRBD1 as D (6 bases). The length of the CDR3 is 12 residues. Deletions cut 4 bases from V and 12 bases from J, with 15 bases between. Germline V gene sequence: CDR1 KGHSY, CDR2 FQNENV. This CDR3 is CASSRIQGETFF. In DNA form, the CDR3 reads TGTGCCAGCAGCCGAATACAGGGAGAAACTTTCTTT.

The genes are TRBV6-2 or TRBV6-3 and TRBJ2-3, with TRBD1 matching 8 bases. This CDR3 has 17 residues. Per germline, CDR1 MNHEY and CDR2 SVGEGT. J gave up 3 bases and V 3 bases, and 11 bases lay outside the gene matches. This CDR3 is CASSYATGASRTDTQYF. The CDR3 DNA reads TGTGCCAGCAGTTATGCGACAGGGGCTAGCCGAACAGATACGCAGTATTTT.

The chain has TRBV7-2 and TRBJ1-6, with D possibly matching TRBD1 (6 bases). The CDR3 totals 16 residues. V gave up 3 bases and J gave up 7 bases, with 16 bases separating them. The germline CDR1 and CDR2 sequences are SGHTA and FQGNSA. The CDR3 here is CASSLNTGTLNSPLHF. CDR3 nucleotides: TGTGCCAGCAGCTTGAATACAGGGACCCTCAATTCACCCCTCCACTTT.

This clonotype was counted many times. The rearrangement uses TRBV4-2 and TRBJ2-1; 9 nucleotides agree with TRBD2. Germline values: CDR1 LGHNA, CDR2 YNFKEQ. The CDR3 consists of 14 residues. The V segment lost 3 bases and the J segment 6 bases; nucleotides outside the gene matches: 3. CDR3 nucleotides: TGTGCCAGCAGCCAGGAGACTAGCGGCAATGAGCAGTTCTTC. Its translation is CASSQETSGNEQFF.

Notes on this clonotype: Sequence at one end of the junction differs from germline and may be a read error. This rearrangement joins TRBV4-3 to TRBJ2-7; TRBD2 might be the D (5 bases). Germline CDR1 reads LGHNA; CDR2 reads YSLEER. This CDR3 spans 10 amino acids. This CDR3 is CASSQDDGDF. Here the CDR3 DNA reads TGCGCCAGCAGCCAAGATGACGGGGACTTC.

The CDR3 protein is CASTRGTGETGELFF. CDR3 coding DNA: TGTGCCAGTACGCGGGGGACGGGGGAAACCGGGGAGCTGTTTTTT. The chain is built from TRBV5-4 and TRBJ2-2; 7 bases line up with TRBD2. The CDR3 length is 15 residues. The V segment lost 8 bases and the J segment 5 bases; nucleotides outside the gene matches: 12. Germline-derived CDR1 and CDR2 are SGHNT and YYREEE (reference sequence).

This clonotype came up a few times. The chain joins TRBV6-2 or TRBV6-3 to TRBJ2-7; perhaps TRBD1 as D (5 bases). Deletions cut 10 bases from V and 2 bases from J, with 12 bases between. The CDR3 is 12 amino acids. Germline V gene sequence: CDR1 MNHEY, CDR2 SVGEGT. The CDR3 region has the DNA TGTGCCACCCGACAGTCGACCTACGAGCAGTACTTC. Amino acids: CATRQSTYEQYF.

This clonotype was seen only a few times. The V call is TRBV10-3, the J call TRBJ2-5; D might be TRBD1 (6 bases). This CDR3 contains 14 residues. Trimming shortened V by 3 bases and J by 5 bases, and 13 bases separated the two germline ends. Germline V gene sequence: CDR1 ENHRY, CDR2 SYGVKD. The CDR3 here is CAISDRGDVETQYF. The CDR3 DNA reads TGTGCCATCAGTGACAGGGGTGACGTTGAGACCCAGTACTTC.

The sample holds a few counts of this clonotype. This chain joins TRBV10-3 and TRBJ2-2; TRBD2 matches 7 bases. V was pared by 5 bases and J by 6 bases, with 9 bases of the junction left unmatched. Germline V CDR1 and CDR2: ENHRY, SYGVKD. This CDR3 is built from 15 residues. In nucleotides, the CDR3 is TGTGCCATCAGTAACGGAAAGGGAGGGTCCGGGGAGCTGTTTTTT. It encodes CAISNGKGGSGELFF.

The chain is built from TRBV4-1 and TRBJ2-3; D not resolved. CDR1 MGHRA and CDR2 YSYEKL come from the germline V gene. CDR3 length equals 19 residues. Trimming cost V 0 bases and J 1 base, with 20 bases left between them. The CDR3 DNA follows: TGCGCCAGCAGCCAAGAAGGTGTAAGCTACCTCCCGGGCACAGATACGCAGTATTTT. This codes for CASSQEGVSYLPGTDTQYF.

CDR3 in DNA: TGTGCCAGCAGACCTCTAGCGGGGGGGGTTGGAGAGCAGTTCTTC. Translating it yields CASRPLAGGVGEQFF. The chain has TRBV7-3 and TRBJ2-1; TRBD2 agrees at 12 bases. V lost 6 bases and J lost 10; bases outside the gene matches: 10. Germline CDR1 and CDR2: SGHTA and FQGTGA. The CDR3 is made up of 15 amino acids.

The rearrangement links TRBV7-9 to TRBJ2-3; 12 bases fit TRBD2. This CDR3 is 16 amino acids long. V dropped 1 base and J dropped 1; count of bases not matched to a gene: 0. Germline V gene data show CDR1 as SEHNR and CDR2 as FQNEAQ (reference sequence). The CDR3 bases are TGTGCCAGCAGCTTAGGGACTAGCGGGGGCACAGATACGCAGTATTTT. Protein: CASSLGTSGGTDTQYF.

V and J are TRBV3-1 and TRBJ1-6; 9 nucleotides agree with TRBD1. J gave up 11 bases and V 4 bases, and 6 bases lay outside the gene matches. The CDR3 runs to 14 residues. Germline V gene data show CDR1 as LGHDT and CDR2 as YNNKEL (reference sequence). The CDR3 is CASSPTGQGAPLHF. The DNA for the CDR3 is TGTGCCAGCAGCCCAACGGGACAGGGCGCACCCCTCCACTTT.

V and J are TRBV7-2 and TRBJ1-4; D gene ambiguous. The CDR3 loop spans 15 amino acids. Trimming pared 0 bases from V and 5 bases from J, leaving 10 bases between. Germline V gene data show CDR1 as SGHTA and CDR2 as FQGNSA. The CDR3 is CASSLAGRPNEKLFF. The DNA for the CDR3 is TGTGCCAGCAGCTTAGCGGGCAGACCAAATGAAAAACTGTTTTTT.

This rearrangement joins TRBV6-2 or TRBV6-3 to TRBJ1-1; TRBD1 is a possible D gene (6 bases). The CDR3 spans 15 residues. Trimming stripped 4 bases from V and 3 bases from J, with 15 bases between. Germline V CDR1 and CDR2: MNHEY, SVGEGT. CDR3 in DNA: TGTGCCAGCAGTTGGCCCATTTACAGGGACACTGAAGCTTTCTTT. Its protein product is CASSWPIYRDTEAFF.

This clonotype showed up just a few times. This chain uses TRBV5-4 with TRBJ2-1, with TRBD2 identical over 9 bases. Trimming took 4 bases from V and 2 from J; bases not matched to a gene: 10. CDR3 length equals 17 residues. The germline V gene has CDR1 SGHNT and CDR2 YYREEE (reference sequence). The CDR3 nucleotides are TGTGCCAGCAGCCCCCTAGGGCGGGGGGGCCCCTACAATGAGCAGTTCTTC. Translating gives CASSPLGRGGPYNEQFF.

The chain uses TRBV28 and TRBJ2-5, with D tentatively TRBD1 (6 bases). Trimming took off 4 bases at V and 2 bases at J, with 17 bases between the two ends. Per the germline V gene, CDR1 is MDHEN and CDR2 is SYDVKM. The CDR3 contains 16 residues. The CDR3 loop reads CASSSQGQRGQETQYF. The CDR3 nucleotides read TGTGCCAGCAGTTCCCAAGGACAGAGAGGGCAAGAGACCCAGTACTTC.

The V call is TRBV19, the J call TRBJ2-3, with 11 bases matching TRBD2. V gave up 4 bases and J gave up 6 bases; unmatched junction bases: 15. Per germline, CDR1 LNHDA and CDR2 SQIVND (reference sequence). The CDR3 has 18 residues. The CDR3 DNA reads as TGTGCCAGTAGTACTAGGGGGGGACTAGCGGAAATCGCTGATACGCAGTATTTT. This translates into CASSTRGGLAEIADTQYF.

This clonotype was recorded many times. This chain joins TRBV7-9 and TRBJ2-3; D unclear. The CDR3 is 12 amino acids. The germline CDR1 and CDR2 sequences are SEHNR and FQNEAQ (reference sequence). V was shortened by 4 bases and J by 6 bases, with 8 bases between the two germline ends. The CDR3, as DNA: TGTGCCAGCAGCTGGCCCGGGGATACGCAGTATTTT. Protein: CASSWPGDTQYF.